These 26 T cell receptor beta chains originate from one sample sequenced in a study of OX40 agonist ivuxolimab in advanced cancers. Here immunoSEQ multiplex PCR was the method, and the copy in TCRdb shows in-frame clones only, minus some. The data contain 13,000 or so clones, around 77% of them singletons. Specimen: CD4+ or CD8+ T cells sorted from blood, collected in a trial of the OX40 agonist ivuxolimab. All receptors derive from an adult with an advanced solid tumor such as melanoma, head and neck, liver or kidney cancer.

The chain carries TRBV27 and TRBJ2-7, with a possible D match to TRBD2 (5 bases). V gave up 5 bases and J gave up 1 base, with 24 bases separating them. The CDR3 is 18 amino acids. Per germline, CDR1 MNHEY and CDR2 SMNVEV (reference sequence). CDR3 DNA: TGTGCCAGCAGTCCACTACTAGACCCCACTTCTCGGTCCTACGAGCAGTACTTC. As protein: CASSPLLDPTSRSYEQYF.

This clone has just a few counts. The V and J genes are TRBV7-9 and TRBJ2-5, with D possibly called TRBD1 or TRBD2 (5 bases each). This CDR3 contains 15 residues. V was trimmed by 5 bases and J by 1 base, leaving 14 bases between them. CDR1 and CDR2 from the germline V gene are SEHNR and FQNEAQ (reference sequence). CDR3 sequence reads: CASSPFGTGQETQYF. CDR3 bases: TGTGCCAGCAGCCCCTTCGGGACGGGCCAAGAGACCCAGTACTTC.

The chain combines TRBV27 with TRBJ1-1; D gene uncertain. V was clipped by 4 bases and J by 1 base, with 13 bases between them. The germline V gene has CDR1 MNHEY and CDR2 SMNVEV (reference sequence). There are 15 residues in the CDR3. CDR3 nucleotides: TGTGCCAGCAGTTCCTCTATTTGGGGGAACACTGAAGCTTTCTTT. Its protein product is CASSSSIWGNTEAFF.

The chain has TRBV18 and TRBJ1-1, with a weak D call TRBD1 (6 bases). The CDR3 extends over 14 amino acids. Trimming took off 5 bases at V and 3 bases at J, with 13 bases between the two ends. CDR1 and CDR2 from the germline V gene are KGHSH and LQKENI. CDR3 nucleotide sequence: TGTGCCAGCTCAGAGGGGGTTAGGGACACTGAAGCTTTCTTT. It codes for CASSEGVRDTEAFF. Complete variable domain (other parts from reference TRBV18 and TRBJ1-1): NAGVMQNPRHLVRRRGQEARLRCSPMKGHSHVYWYRQLPEEGLKFMVYLQKENIIDESGMPKERFSAEFPKEGPSILRIQQVVRGDSAAYFCASSEGVRDTEAFFGQGTRLTVV.

The J gene is TRBJ2-3, the V gene TRBV28, with D perhaps matching TRBD2 (6 bases). Trimming removed 5 bases at V and 2 bases at J, with 11 bases between. CDR1 MDHEN and CDR2 SYDVKM come from the germline V gene. The CDR3 is 14 amino acids. The CDR3 DNA is TGTGCCAGCAGTCCCGGGACTGTCACAGATACGCAGTATTTT. It codes for CASSPGTVTDTQYF.

The CDR3 sequence is CASSYASGPSYEQYF. The CDR3 nucleotides are TGTGCCAGCAGCTACGCTAGCGGGCCCTCCTACGAGCAGTACTTC. The chain is built from TRBV5-6 and TRBJ2-7; 8 positions match TRBD2. The CDR3 is 15 residues long. After removal of 3 bases from V and 0 bases from J, the junction contained 5 bases not matched to a gene. Per germline, CDR1 SGHDT and CDR2 YYEEEE.

This clone is medium-sized. DNA of the CDR3: TGTGCCACCAGCAGAGAGATCGCCAGCTACGAGCAGTACTTC. As protein: CATSREIASYEQYF. The genes are TRBV15 and TRBJ2-7; no clear D gene. The CDR3 sequence is 14 residues long. Germline loops: CDR1 LNHNV, CDR2 YYDKDF (reference sequence). The V and J ends lost 0 bases and 3 bases respectively, with 9 bases between them.

This rearrangement joins TRBV7-8 to TRBJ2-7; D is possibly TRBD1 (6 bases). V was cut by 4 bases and J by 5 bases, with 18 bases left in between. Germline V CDR1 and CDR2: SGHVS, FQNEAQ. The CDR3 is 15 residues long. CDR3 sequence (DNA): TGTGCCAGCAGCTCGAGGATCGGACAGTTGGACGAGCAGTACTTC. Encoded protein: CASSSRIGQLDEQYF.

The table lists this clone with a few counts. This sequence joins TRBV30 and TRBJ2-2; no clear D. This CDR3 has 13 residues. Germline V CDR1 and CDR2: GTSNPN, SVGIG (reference sequence). The V and J ends lost 3 bases and 3 bases respectively, with 8 bases between them. DNA of the CDR3: TGTGCCTGGAGGGCCACTTACACCGGGGAGCTGTTTTTT. It translates to CAWRATYTGELFF. Combining the CDR3 with reference TRBV30 and TRBJ2-2 gives the whole variable domain SQTIHQWPATLVQPVGSPLSLECTVEGTSNPNLYWYRQAAGRGLQLLFYSVGIGQISSEVPQNLSASRPQDRQFILSSKKLLLSDSGFYLCAWRATYTGELFFGEGSRLTVL.

The gene calls are TRBV7-3 and TRBJ2-1, with 12 bases matching TRBD2. The CDR3 loop spans 17 amino acids. Germline V gene lookup returns CDR1 SGHTA and CDR2 FQGTGA. V gave up 5 bases and J gave up 1 base; unmatched junction bases: 6. DNA of the CDR3: TGTGCCAGCAGCGGACTAGCGGGAAGAAGGTCCTACAATGAGCAGTTCTTC. Translation gives CASSGLAGRRSYNEQFF.

The chain couples TRBV2 to TRBJ1-1, with 8 bases that match TRBD1. CDR1 is SNHLY and CDR2 is FYNNEI in the germline V gene. V was pared by 2 bases and J by 1 base, with 3 bases of the junction left unmatched. The CDR3 totals 15 residues. The CDR3 is CASSEQGARNTEAFF. Written as DNA, the CDR3 is TGTGCCAGCAGTGAACAGGGGGCGCGGAACACTGAAGCTTTCTTT.

This clone was detected only once. This rearrangement joins TRBV2 to TRBJ2-2, with a possible D match to TRBD1 (6 bases). CDR3 length: 14 amino acids. The germline gives CDR1 SNHLY, CDR2 FYNNEI. The germline V and J ends were trimmed by 5 bases and 3 bases, with 10 bases remaining between them. CDR3 bases: TGTGCCAGCAGTCCCTACAGGGACACCGGGGAGCTGTTTTTT. This encodes CASSPYRDTGELFF.

V usage is TRBV2 and J usage is TRBJ2-5, with 12 bases aligning to TRBD2. CDR1 and CDR2 (germline): SNHLY, FYNNEI. The V and J ends lost 4 bases and 4 bases, in that order; junction bases with no gene match: 4. This CDR3 contains 15 residues. DNA for the CDR3: TGTGCCAGCAGTGGAACTAGCGGGAGGCCAGAGACCCAGTACTTC. Its protein product is CASSGTSGRPETQYF.

The genes are TRBV29-1 and TRBJ1-2; D not certain. The CDR3 has 13 residues. CDR1 is SQVTM, CDR2 ANQGSEA, per germline. Deletions cut 0 bases from V and 6 bases from J, with 11 bases between. CDR3 nucleotides: TGCAGCGTTGAAGATCGGGCACGTGATGGCTACACCTTC. Amino acid sequence: CSVEDRARDGYTF.

V is TRBV28 and J is TRBJ1-2; D gene uncertain. The V end was cut by 5 bases, the J end by 0 bases, with 16 bases between. Germline CDR1 reads MDHEN; CDR2 reads SYDVKM. CDR3 length equals 16 residues. In DNA form, the CDR3 reads TGTGCCAGCAGTCGACTTCTGGGATCAGCTAACTATGGCTACACCTTC. This encodes CASSRLLGSANYGYTF.

This chain connects TRBV13 to TRBJ2-1; 13 bases match TRBD2. With V trimmed by 0 bases and J by 14 bases, 7 bases remained unmatched. The length of the CDR3 is 15 residues. From germline, CDR1 is PRHDT and CDR2 FYEKMQ (reference sequence). The CDR3 nucleotides are TGTGCCAGCAGCTTAGGACTAGCGGGAGGGGGGGTTGAGTTCTTC. Encoded protein: CASSLGLAGGGVEFF.

This clone was seen a few times. This chain links TRBV28 with TRBJ1-5, with D perhaps matching TRBD1 (6 bases). Germline loops: CDR1 MDHEN, CDR2 SYDVKM. The CDR3 consists of 15 residues. With 6 bases removed from V and 0 bases from J, the gap between germline ends came to 12 bases. This CDR3 reads CASSRTEHSNQPQHF. CDR3 DNA: TGTGCCAGCAGCCGGACAGAACATAGCAATCAGCCCCAGCATTTT.

The chain employs TRBV28 and TRBJ2-5; TRBD2 matches at 13 bases. This CDR3 has 14 amino acids. V shed 10 bases and J 4 bases; nucleotides not matched to a gene: 6. The germline V gene encodes CDR1 MDHEN and CDR2 SYDVKM. The CDR3 is CATSGTSGIETQYF. CDR3 nucleotides: TGTGCCACCTCCGGGACTAGCGGGATAGAGACCCAGTACTTC. Looking up the rest from reference TRBV28 and TRBJ2-5 gives the full variable domain: DVKVTQSSRYLVKRTGEKVFLECVQDMDHENMFWYRQDPGLGLRLIYFSYDVKMKEKGDIPEGYSVSREKKERFSLILESASTNQTSMYLCATSGTSGIETQYFGPGTRLLVL.

V usage is TRBV9 and J usage is TRBJ2-7, with 9 positions matching TRBD1. Germline CDR1 reads SGDLS; CDR2 reads YYNGEE. CDR3 length: 15 residues. V lost 2 bases to trimming and J lost 6 bases; unmatched junction nucleotides: 9. The CDR3 sequence is CASSVGGDRVGEQYF. The CDR3, as DNA: TGTGCCAGCAGCGTGGGTGGGGACAGGGTTGGCGAGCAGTACTTC.

The V gene is TRBV13, the J gene TRBJ2-1; the D gene could be TRBD1 or TRBD2 (5 bases each). Germline values: CDR1 PRHDT, CDR2 FYEKMQ (reference sequence). This CDR3 is built from 14 residues. Trimming pared 3 bases from V and 2 bases from J, leaving 8 bases between. The CDR3 spells CASSFRDPYNEQFF. CDR3 nucleotide sequence: TGTGCCAGCAGCTTCCGGGACCCCTACAATGAGCAGTTCTTC.

V is TRBV11-2 and J is TRBJ2-3; 10 positions agree with TRBD2. This CDR3 is 18 amino acids long. Germline V gives CDR1 SGHAT, CDR2 FQNNGV. V shed 4 bases, J shed 0 bases, and the junction held 10 bases outside the gene matches. CDR3 amino acids: CASSSSGTSVSSTDTQYF. For the CDR3, the DNA is TGTGCCAGCAGCTCCTCCGGGACTAGCGTTTCTAGCACAGATACGCAGTATTTT. The full variable domain, completed using reference TRBV11-2 and TRBJ2-3, is EAGVAQSPRYKIIEKRQSVAFWCNPISGHATLYWYQQILGQGPKLLIQFQNNGVVDDSQLPKDRFSAERLKGVDSTLKIQPAKLEDSAVYLCASSSSGTSVSSTDTQYFGPGTRLTVL.

The gene calls are TRBV10-2 and TRBJ2-3, with 9 bases aligning to TRBD2. The V gene's germline CDR1 is WSHSY and CDR2 SAAADI. The CDR3 extends over 15 amino acids. The V segment lost 8 bases and the J segment 2 bases; nucleotides outside the gene matches: 8. This chain's CDR3 is CASGGLAGITDTQYF. The DNA of the CDR3 is TGCGCCAGCGGGGGGCTAGCGGGGATCACAGATACGCAGTATTTT.

V gene TRBV10-3 combines with J gene TRBJ1-2; a possible D gene is TRBD1 (5 bases). This CDR3 is built from 14 residues. Deletions cut 0 bases from V and 6 bases from J, with 11 bases between. In germline, CDR1 is ENHRY, CDR2 SYGVKD. This CDR3 reads CAISESGRDDGYTF. In nucleotides, the CDR3 is TGTGCCATCAGTGAGTCGGGGAGGGACGATGGCTACACCTTC.

The CDR3, as DNA: TGTGCCAGCAGCAAAGAAAGGGATCTGGACGAGCAGTACTTC. This sequence encodes CASSKERDLDEQYF. The chain is built from TRBV21-1 and TRBJ2-7. TRBV21-1 is tagged as a pseudogene. CDR3 length: 14 amino acids.

Written as DNA, the CDR3 is TGTGCCAGCAGCAATCGCTTCAAGGAGACCCAGTACTTC. As protein: CASSNRFKETQYF. The V gene is TRBV21-1, the J gene TRBJ2-5. TRBV21-1 is a pseudogene locus. The CDR3 contains 13 residues.

This clone was observed a few times. This chain uses TRBV4-1 with TRBJ2-1; the match to TRBD1 covers 10 bases. Trimming at V came to 1 base and at J to 6 bases, leaving 6 bases not matched to a gene. The CDR3 covers 16 residues. Germline assignment: CDR1 MGHRA and CDR2 YSYEKL. The CDR3 sequence: CASSQGPGTGVNEQFF. The CDR3 coding sequence is TGCGCCAGCAGCCAAGGTCCCGGGACAGGGGTCAATGAGCAGTTCTTC.